In its sample, the clone carrying this TCR beta chain was seen a few times. Its specificity is unknown. The data were taken from a study of blood T cells in healthy people across ages. Study details: Per two T cells, about one barcoded beta molecule was captured through template switching.

Germline assignment: CDR1 SEHNR and CDR2 FQNEAQ (reference sequence). CDR3 length: 15 amino acids. J lost 4 bases, V lost 5 bases, and 9 bases had no gene match. General study results and limits: In older individuals, TCR beta diversity per million T cells was lower, falling roughly linearly with age. Compared with aged donors, long-lived donors showed fewer expanded clones, suggesting selection.

A second PCR, run for roughly 7 to 11 cycles, used a sample-barcoded 5' primer plus a J-beta primer mix. Tags on each cDNA molecule came from a template-switch adaptor with 12 random nucleotides. Using its own MiXCR run on the 5' RACE reads, TCRdb lists one record per CDR3 protein. The data contain more than 800,000 distinct CDR3 sequences, 29% of them seen just once; the ten biggest clones take up around 16%. Source material: blood. The sequence was collected from a woman older than 75 in good health. The V and J genes are TRBV7-9 and TRBJ1-1; 8 nucleotides match TRBD1. The CDR3 DNA sequence: TGTGCCAGCAGCCCAACAGGGGGAGTAGGCACTGAAGCTTTCTTT. Residues: CASSPTGGVGTEAFF.